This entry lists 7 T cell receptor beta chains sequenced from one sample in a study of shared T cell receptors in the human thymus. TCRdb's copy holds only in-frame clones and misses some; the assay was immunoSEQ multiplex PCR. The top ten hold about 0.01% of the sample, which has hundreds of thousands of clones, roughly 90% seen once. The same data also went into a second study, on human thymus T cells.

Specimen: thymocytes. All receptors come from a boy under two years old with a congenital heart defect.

The CDR3 nucleotides read TGTGCCAGCAGCCAGGACCACGGGGGGGATACGCAGTATTTT. Its protein product is CASSQDHGGDTQYF. This sequence joins TRBV7-2 and TRBJ2-3; 7 bases are shared with TRBD2. This CDR3 has 14 amino acids. Germline V gene lookup returns CDR1 SGHTA and CDR2 FQGNSA. Unmatched junction bases numbered 8, after V lost 5 bases and J lost 6 bases.

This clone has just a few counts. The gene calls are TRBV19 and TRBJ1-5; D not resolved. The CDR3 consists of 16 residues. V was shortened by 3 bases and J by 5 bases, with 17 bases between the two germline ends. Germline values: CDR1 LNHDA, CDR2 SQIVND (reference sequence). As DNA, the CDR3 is TGTGCCAGTAGTATCCGGACGCCGAGGGCCTATCAGCCCCAGCATTTT. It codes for CASSIRTPRAYQPQHF.

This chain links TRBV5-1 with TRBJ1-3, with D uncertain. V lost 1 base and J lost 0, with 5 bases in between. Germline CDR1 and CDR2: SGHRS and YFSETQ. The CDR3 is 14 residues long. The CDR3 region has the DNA TGCGCCAGCAGCTTGACAGCCTCTGGAAACACCATATATTTT. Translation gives CASSLTASGNTIYF.

The CDR3 here is CASSSPTGENEKLFF. The CDR3 DNA is TGTGCCAGCAGCTCTCCGACAGGGGAAAATGAAAAACTGTTTTTT. The V gene is TRBV27, the J gene TRBJ1-4; 8 bases match TRBD1. The CDR3 contains 15 residues. Germline lookup yields CDR1 MNHEY and CDR2 SMNVEV (reference sequence). V lost 6 bases, J lost 5 bases, and 8 bases stayed unmatched.

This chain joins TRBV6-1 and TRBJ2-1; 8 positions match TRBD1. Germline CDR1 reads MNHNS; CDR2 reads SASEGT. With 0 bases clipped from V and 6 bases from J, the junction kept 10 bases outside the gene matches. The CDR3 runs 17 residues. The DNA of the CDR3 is TGTGCCAGCAGTGAAGCGCTGGGCAGGGGGCTCGGCAATGAGCAGTTCTTC. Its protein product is CASSEALGRGLGNEQFF.

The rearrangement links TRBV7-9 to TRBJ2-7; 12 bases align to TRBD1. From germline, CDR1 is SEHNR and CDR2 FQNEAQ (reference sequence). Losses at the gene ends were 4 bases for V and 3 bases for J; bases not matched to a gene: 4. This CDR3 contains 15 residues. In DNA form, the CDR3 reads TGTGCCAGCAGCTCGGGACAGGGGGCATACTACGAGCAGTACTTC. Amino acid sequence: CASSSGQGAYYEQYF.

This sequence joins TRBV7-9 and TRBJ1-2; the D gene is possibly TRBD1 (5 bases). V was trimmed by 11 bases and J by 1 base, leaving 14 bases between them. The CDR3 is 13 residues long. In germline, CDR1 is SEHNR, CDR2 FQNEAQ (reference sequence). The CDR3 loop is CAGGMGSNYGYTF. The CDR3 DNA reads TGTGCCGGGGGGATGGGCAGTAACTATGGCTACACCTTC.